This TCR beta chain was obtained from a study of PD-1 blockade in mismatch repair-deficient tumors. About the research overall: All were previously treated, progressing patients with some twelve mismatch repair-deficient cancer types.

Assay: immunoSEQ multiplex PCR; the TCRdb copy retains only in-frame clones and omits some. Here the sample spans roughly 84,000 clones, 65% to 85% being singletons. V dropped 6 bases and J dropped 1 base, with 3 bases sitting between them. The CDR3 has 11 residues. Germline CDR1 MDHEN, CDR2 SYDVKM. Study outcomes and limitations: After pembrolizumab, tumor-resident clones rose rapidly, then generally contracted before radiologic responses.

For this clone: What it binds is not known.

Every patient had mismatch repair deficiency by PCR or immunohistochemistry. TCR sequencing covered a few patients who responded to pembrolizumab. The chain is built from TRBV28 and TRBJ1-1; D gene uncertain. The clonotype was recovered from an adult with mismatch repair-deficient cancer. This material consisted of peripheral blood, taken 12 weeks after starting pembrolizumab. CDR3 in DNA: TGTGCCAGCAGGACGAACACTGAAGCTTTCTTT. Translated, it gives CASRTNTEAFF. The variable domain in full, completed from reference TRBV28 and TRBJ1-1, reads DVKVTQSSRYLVKRTGEKVFLECVQDMDHENMFWYRQDPGLGLRLIYFSYDVKMKEKGDIPEGYSVSREKKERFSLILESASTNQTSMYLCASRTNTEAFFGQGTRLTVV.